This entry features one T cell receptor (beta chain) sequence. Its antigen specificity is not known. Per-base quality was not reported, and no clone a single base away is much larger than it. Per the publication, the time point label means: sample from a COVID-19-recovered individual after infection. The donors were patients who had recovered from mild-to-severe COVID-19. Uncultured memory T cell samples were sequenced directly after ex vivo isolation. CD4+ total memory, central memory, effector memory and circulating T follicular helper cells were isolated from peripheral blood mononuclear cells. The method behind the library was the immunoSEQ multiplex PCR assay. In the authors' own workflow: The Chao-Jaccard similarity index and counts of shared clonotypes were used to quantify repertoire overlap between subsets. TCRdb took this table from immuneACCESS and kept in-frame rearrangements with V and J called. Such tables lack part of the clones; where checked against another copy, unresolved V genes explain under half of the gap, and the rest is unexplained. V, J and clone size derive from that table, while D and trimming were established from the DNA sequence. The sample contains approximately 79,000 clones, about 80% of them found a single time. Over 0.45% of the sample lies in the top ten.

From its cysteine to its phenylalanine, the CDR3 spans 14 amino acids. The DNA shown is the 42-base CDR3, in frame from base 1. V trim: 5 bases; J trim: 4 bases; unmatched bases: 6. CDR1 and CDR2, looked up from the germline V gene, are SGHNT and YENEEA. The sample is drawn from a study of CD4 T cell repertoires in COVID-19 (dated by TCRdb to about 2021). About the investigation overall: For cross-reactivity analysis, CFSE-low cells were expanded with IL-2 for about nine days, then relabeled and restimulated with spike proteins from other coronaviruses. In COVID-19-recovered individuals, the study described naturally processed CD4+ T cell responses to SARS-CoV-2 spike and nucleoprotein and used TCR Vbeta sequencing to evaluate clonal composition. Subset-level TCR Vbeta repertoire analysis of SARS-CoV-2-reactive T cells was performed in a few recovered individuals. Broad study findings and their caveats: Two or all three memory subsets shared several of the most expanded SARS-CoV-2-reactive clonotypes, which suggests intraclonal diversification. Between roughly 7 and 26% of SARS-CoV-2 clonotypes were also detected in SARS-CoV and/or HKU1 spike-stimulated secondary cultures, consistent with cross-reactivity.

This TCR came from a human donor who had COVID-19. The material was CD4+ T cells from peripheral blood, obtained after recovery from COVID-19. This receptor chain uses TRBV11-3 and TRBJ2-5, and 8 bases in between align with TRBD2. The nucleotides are TGTGCCAGCAGCCTCTTTAGCGGGGCAGAGACCCAGTACTTC. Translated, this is CASSLFSGAETQYF.